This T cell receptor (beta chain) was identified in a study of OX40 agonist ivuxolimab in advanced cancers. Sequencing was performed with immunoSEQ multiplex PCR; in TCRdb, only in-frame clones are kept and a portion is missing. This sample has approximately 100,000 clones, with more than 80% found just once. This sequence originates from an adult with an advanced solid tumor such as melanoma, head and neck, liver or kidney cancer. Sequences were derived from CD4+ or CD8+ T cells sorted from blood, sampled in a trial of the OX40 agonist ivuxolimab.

Here the CDR3 reads CASSQDGTGGLDTIYF. As DNA, the CDR3 is TGCGCCAGCAGCCAAGACGGAACAGGGGGCTTAGACACCATATATTTT. V gene TRBV4-3 combines with J gene TRBJ1-3; 9 bases map to TRBD1. Trimming at V came to 0 bases and at J to 8 bases, leaving 8 bases not matched to a gene. The germline gives CDR1 LGHNA, CDR2 YSLEER. This CDR3 spans 16 amino acids.